The sequence of this T cell receptor beta chain was determined in a study of T-cell reconstitution after alpha-beta-depleted transplantation in children. Study outcomes and limitations: The high TCRbeta diversity at day 60 in some patients came from surviving recipient T cells and thymic progenitors. Where alpha-beta T cells came from about two months after transplant was reportedly several hundred expanded graft clones. Once a year had passed after transplant, T-cell counts and diversity came mostly from newly produced T cells.

This CDR3 has 15 amino acids. V lost 0 bases to trimming and J lost 1 base, with 13 bases between them. CDR1 DFQATT and CDR2 SNEGSKA come from the germline V gene (reference sequence). This clonotype was recorded at least ten times. Its antigen is not identified. As it was prepared, the TCRbeta library received unique molecular identifiers. TCRdb re-derived calls from the PCR reads in MiXCR, one entry per CDR3 protein. The sample includes around 140,000 distinct CDR3 sequences, 8.5% to 10% of them seen just once. The specimen was PBMCs, mostly from graft donor cells, collected 180 days after TCRalphabeta/CD19-depleted stem cell transplant. This TCR came from a female patient aged 2 to 10 who had a stem cell transplant for congenital amegakaryocytic thrombocytopenia, so the T cells may come from the graft donor. The V call is TRBV20-1, the J call TRBJ2-7; D gene unclear. CDR3 region: CSARESRVKSYEQYF. In nucleotides, the CDR3 is TGCAGTGCTAGAGAGAGCCGAGTCAAATCCTACGAGCAGTACTTC.